The rows below give T cell receptor beta chains drawn from one sample of a study of CXCR3-negative and CXCR3-positive naive CD8 T cells. TCRdb reprocessed the 5' RACE reads; each CDR3 protein has one entry and no DNA is given. This sample's table reports fewer than 90,000 distinct CDR3 sequences. The sequencing input was naive CXCR3- CD8+ T cells from blood. The receptors here all came from a human donor in good health. Some clones in this sample may be carry-over from other donors' samples. Each CDR3 is given with its conserved first and last residue. The size field is filled for only some rows; it gives once, few, many or a size class.

v_gene,j_gene,abundance,CDR3aa
TRBV16,TRBJ1-5,NA,CASSQSEYSNQPQHF
TRBV28,TRBJ2-1,NA,CATEQREGHEQFF
TRBV13,TRBJ2-7,NA,CASSSSMGNRDEQYF
TRBV16,TRBJ1-4,NA,CASSQGLPPGPTNEKLFF
TRBV7-9,TRBJ1-2,NA,CASSSQESNYGYTF
TRBV30,TRBJ2-3,NA,CASETGTDTQYF
TRBV29-1,TRBJ2-7,NA,CSVEGLGEQYF
TRBV6-4,TRBJ2-5,NA,CASSPSQGGQETQYF
TRBV29-1,TRBJ2-2,NA,CSVELGFGTGELFF
TRBV29-1,TRBJ2-1,NA,CSATDRGLVDEQFF
TRBV7-3,TRBJ2-1,NA,CASSLDSYNEQFF
TRBV9,TRBJ1-1,NA,CGSSVGPENTEAFF
TRBV29-1,TRBJ1-2,NA,CSVDDGTASYGYTF
TRBV20-1,TRBJ2-7,NA,CSATGGYEQYF
TRBV7-2,TRBJ2-7,NA,CASSILTGGGYEQYF
TRBV27,TRBJ2-3,NA,CASGQMRGTDTQYF
TRBV28,TRBJ2-7,NA,CASSPTRGYEQYF
TRBV6-5,TRBJ1-1,NA,CASSQVTGIEAFF
TRBV20-1,TRBJ2-7,NA,CSARGVPRGPGYEQYF
TRBV12-3/TRBV12-4,TRBJ1-4,NA,CASSLWSENEKLFF
TRBV28,TRBJ1-5,NA,CASSPTQTPDQPQHF
TRBV2,TRBJ2-7,NA,CASSGIGTYEQYF
TRBV28,TRBJ2-1,NA,CASSPRGGDNEQFF
TRBV29-1,TRBJ1-1,NA,CSVEIGGTEAFF
TRBV12-3/TRBV12-4,TRBJ2-7,NA,CASSRPRSGHNDEQYF
TRBV20-1,TRBJ2-2,NA,CSASGLAGTTNTGELFF
TRBV15,TRBJ1-4,NA,CATSRPLADRGREKLFF
TRBV12-3/TRBV12-4,TRBJ1-2,NA,CASTNSRHSGYTF
TRBV29-1,TRBJ2-1,NA,CSVDKDYNEQFF
TRBV13,TRBJ2-7,NA,CASSLNNRDEQYF
TRBV10-3,TRBJ2-1,NA,CAAQVETGPYNEQFF
TRBV7-2,TRBJ2-3,NA,CANRGQASTDTQYF
TRBV29-1,TRBJ2-2,NA,CSVRLAGAGGELFF
TRBV29-1,TRBJ2-2,NA,CSVEWGARNTGELFF
TRBV12-3/TRBV12-4,TRBJ2-3,NA,CASIVLDTQYF
TRBV6-2/TRBV6-3,TRBJ2-1,medium-sized,CASSYSDGFNEQFF
TRBV10-3,TRBJ1-4,NA,CATLREGGEKLFF
TRBV13,TRBJ1-1,NA,CASSTGQGGHTEAFF
TRBV7-2,TRBJ1-5,NA,CASSLVSGSNQPQHF
TRBV5-5,TRBJ2-1,NA,CASSLVGDDYNEQFF
TRBV6-6,TRBJ2-7,NA,CASSYSVRGAYEQYF
TRBV29-1,TRBJ2-2,NA,CSVLAGDYGTGELFF
TRBV29-1,TRBJ2-2,NA,CSVEESGREDGELFF
TRBV28,TRBJ1-6,NA,CASSVGADNSPLHF
TRBV20-1,TRBJ1-1,NA,CSARAWDLITEAFF
TRBV4-3,TRBJ1-2,NA,CASSQGKTGRDGYTF
TRBV7-6,TRBJ2-1,NA,CASSLGGMGSYNEQFF
TRBV27,TRBJ2-7,NA,CASSPGGQAAYEQYF
TRBV7-9,TRBJ2-2,NA,CASSLIGAGELFF
TRBV25-1,TRBJ1-5,NA,CASTQGAGQPQHF
TRBV9,TRBJ2-7,NA,CASSRGRLASYEQYF
TRBV18,TRBJ1-1,NA,CASSNRPDTEAFF
TRBV6-6,TRBJ2-7,NA,CASSQGQASSYEQYF
TRBV15,TRBJ2-5,NA,CATSRPEAGGETQYF
TRBV28,TRBJ2-3,NA,CASRGIWGTDTQYF
TRBV29-1,TRBJ2-1,NA,CSGDITGNTQFF
TRBV29-1,TRBJ2-5,NA,CSVEENRGLETQYF